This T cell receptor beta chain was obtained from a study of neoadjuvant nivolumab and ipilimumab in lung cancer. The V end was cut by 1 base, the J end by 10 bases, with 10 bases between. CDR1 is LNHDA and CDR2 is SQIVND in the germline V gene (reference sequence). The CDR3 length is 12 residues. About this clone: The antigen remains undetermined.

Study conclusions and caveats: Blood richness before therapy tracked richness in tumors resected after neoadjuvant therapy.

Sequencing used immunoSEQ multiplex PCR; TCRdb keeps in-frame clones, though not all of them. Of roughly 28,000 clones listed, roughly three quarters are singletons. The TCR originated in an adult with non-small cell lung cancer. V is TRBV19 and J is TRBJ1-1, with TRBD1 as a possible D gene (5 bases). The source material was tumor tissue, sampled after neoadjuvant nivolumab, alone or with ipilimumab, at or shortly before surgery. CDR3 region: CASSIVPGRAFF. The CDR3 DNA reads TGTGCCAGTAGTATAGTCCCGGGACGAGCTTTCTTT. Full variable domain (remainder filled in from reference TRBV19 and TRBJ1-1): DGGITQSPKYLFRKEGQNVTLSCEQNLNHDAMYWYRQDPGQGLRLIYYSQIVNDFQKGDIAEGYSVSREKKESFPLTVTSAQKNPTAFYLCASSIVPGRAFFGQGTRLTVV.